The clone carrying this T cell receptor (beta chain) was observed at least ten times. Antigen: not known. This record belongs to a study of T cells in Graves' hyperthyroidism and ophthalmopathy. Whole-study findings and limits: A model using 13 V-J features told ophthalmopathy apart from stable hyperthyroidism.

The definition of stable Graves' hyperthyroidism was no ophthalmopathy progression within 18 months. The study excluded patients with uncontrolled infection, other autoimmune disease, pregnancy or lactation. Amplification yielded TCR beta CDR3 regions, with RNA transcripts as the source. First-round RT-PCR of the TCR CDR3 relied on the HTBI primer set. One entry per CDR3 protein, called by TCRdb with MiXCR from the multiplex PCR reads. This repertoire shows about 400,000 distinct CDR3 sequences, around 25% found once; its top ten account for roughly 70%. Germline values: CDR1 KGHSH, CDR2 LQKENI. With 5 bases removed from V and 6 bases from J, the gap between germline ends came to 14 bases. This CDR3 comprises 13 residues.

The chain has TRBV18 and TRBJ2-7; TRBD1 might be the D (5 bases). The source is a man aged 45-65 years with Graves' hyperthyroidism. The sample was blood. CDR3 coding DNA: TGTGCCAGCTCAACGACCGACAGTTCCGAGCAGTACTTC. It encodes CASSTTDSSEQYF.